The 14 T cell receptor beta chains reported below all come from one sample, sequenced in a study of blood T cell repertoires in COVID-19. Assay: immunoSEQ multiplex PCR; the TCRdb copy retains only in-frame clones and omits some. Of roughly 86,000 clones listed, about 87% are singletons. Sequenced: peripheral blood. Receptors originate from a man between 35 and 55 years old with acute or convalescent COVID-19.

The chain couples TRBV19 to TRBJ1-5; D call uncertain. This CDR3 contains 15 residues. CDR1 and CDR2 (germline): LNHDA, SQIVND (reference sequence). V was trimmed by 8 bases and J by 0 bases, leaving 14 bases between them. The CDR3 DNA reads TGTGCCAGTCTGTCGGGAGGGAATAGCAATCAGCCCCAGCATTTT. It encodes CASLSGGNSNQPQHF.

The V call is TRBV29-1, the J call TRBJ1-2; no clear D. Germline CDR1 reads SQVTM; CDR2 reads ANQGSEA. V gave up 3 bases and J gave up 3 bases, with 8 bases separating them. The CDR3 has 12 residues. The CDR3 loop is CSVDGQDYGYTF. DNA for the CDR3: TGCAGCGTTGACGGTCAGGACTATGGCTACACCTTC.

This clone appeared a single time. The chain links TRBV7-3 to TRBJ1-2; D is uncertain. The CDR3 runs 14 residues. Germline V lookup: CDR1 SGHTA, CDR2 FQGTGA. The V end lost 2 bases, the J end lost 2 bases, and 9 bases lay between the germline ends. The CDR3 DNA sequence: TGTGCCAGCAGCTTAGGTCCAGGAAACTATGGCTACACCTTC. It yields the protein CASSLGPGNYGYTF.

The chain links TRBV7-9 to TRBJ1-3; D gene uncertain. This CDR3 region has 16 residues. CDR1 is SEHNR and CDR2 is FQNEAQ in the germline V gene (reference sequence). Trimming removed 5 bases at V and 0 bases at J, with 14 bases between. In nucleotides, the CDR3 is TGTGCCAGCAGCCCCTCGGAGTTTTTCTCTGGAAACACCATATATTTT. Residues: CASSPSEFFSGNTIYF.

The genes are TRBV14 and TRBJ2-3; 9 positions agree with TRBD1. This CDR3 is built from 19 residues. Germline CDR1 SGHDN, CDR2 FVKESK. The V gene end was trimmed by 0 bases and the J gene end by 1 base; junction bases not matched to a gene: 11. CDR3 bases: TGTGCCAGCAGCCAAGATAGGCGAAGACAGGGGGTGGGCACAGATACGCAGTATTTT. It encodes CASSQDRRRQGVGTDTQYF.

The V call is TRBV2, the J call TRBJ2-2; D remains ambiguous. Germline V gives CDR1 SNHLY, CDR2 FYNNEI. Trimming removed 6 bases from V and 5 bases from J, with 16 bases in between. The CDR3 has 15 amino acids. CDR3 in amino acids: CASRSLVARTGELFF. DNA for the CDR3: TGTGCCAGCAGGTCTTTGGTAGCCCGAACCGGGGAGCTGTTTTTT. Together with reference TRBV2 and TRBJ2-2, the CDR3 gives the full variable domain: EPEVTQTPSHQVTQMGQEVILRCVPISNHLYFYWYRQILGQKVEFLVSFYNNEISEKSEIFDDQFSVERPDGSNFTLKIRSTKLEDSAMYFCASRSLVARTGELFFGEGSRLTVL.

This clone is a singleton in its sample. The chain couples TRBV5-6 to TRBJ2-5, with TRBD2 matching 7 bases. Germline CDR1 SGHDT, CDR2 YYEEEE. V shed 3 bases and J 4 bases; nucleotides not matched to a gene: 6. The CDR3 length is 14 residues. CDR3 coding DNA: TGTGCCAGCAGCTGGATAACTAGCGCAGAGACCCAGTACTTC. It is translated as CASSWITSAETQYF.

The chain employs TRBV6-5 and TRBJ1-1; TRBD1 matches at 10 bases. This CDR3 has 14 residues. Trimming took 6 bases from V and 6 from J; bases not matched to a gene: 7. From germline, CDR1 is MNHEY and CDR2 SVGAGI. CDR3 DNA sequence: TGTGCCAGCAGGACGACAGGGGGCATTTCTGAAGCTTTCTTT. Its translation is CASRTTGGISEAFF.

This clone was seen only once. The genes are TRBV7-8 and TRBJ1-5, with D unresolved. Trimming took off 1 base at V and 4 bases at J, with 17 bases between the two ends. The CDR3 length is 17 residues. CDR1 is SGHVS and CDR2 is FQNEAQ in the germline V gene. Here the CDR3 reads CASSLVSAGTTNQPQHF. The CDR3 coding sequence is TGTGCCAGCAGCTTAGTCTCGGCCGGTACTACTAATCAGCCCCAGCATTTT.

The V and J genes are TRBV30 and TRBJ2-5; D is perhaps TRBD1 (5 bases). Germline V gene sequence: CDR1 GTSNPN, CDR2 SVGIG (reference sequence). Trimming cost V 7 bases and J 4 bases, with 16 bases left between them. The CDR3 consists of 13 residues. The CDR3 protein is CALGRGTRETQYF. The DNA for the CDR3 is TGTGCCTTGGGAAGGGGAACTCGAGAGACCCAGTACTTC.

The J gene is TRBJ1-2, the V gene TRBV6-5, with 9 bases lining up with TRBD1. The CDR3 totals 15 residues. Trimming took 4 bases from V and 6 from J; bases not matched to a gene: 9. CDR1 MNHEY and CDR2 SVGAGI come from the germline V gene. CDR3 sequence (DNA): TGTGCCAGCAGTTCCAACCCTGGGACAGGGCATGGCTACACCTTC. It yields the protein CASSSNPGTGHGYTF.

The J gene is TRBJ2-6, the V gene TRBV6-5, with no clear D. This CDR3 has 15 amino acids. V lost 3 bases, J lost 0 bases, and 6 bases lay in between. Germline V gene lookup returns CDR1 MNHEY and CDR2 SVGAGI. CDR3 nucleotides: TGTGCCAGCAGTTATATCCGCTCTGGGGCCAACGTCCTGACTTTC. It translates to CASSYIRSGANVLTF.

The V call is TRBV5-5, the J call TRBJ2-3; 9 nucleotides line up with TRBD1. In germline, CDR1 is SGHKS, CDR2 YYEKEE (reference sequence). J gave up 6 bases and V 2 bases, and 4 bases lay outside the gene matches. This CDR3 has 14 amino acids. This CDR3 is CASSLQGAVDTQYF. CDR3 DNA sequence: TGTGCCAGCAGCTTACAGGGGGCAGTCGATACGCAGTATTTT.

The chain carries TRBV9 and TRBJ2-2; no reliable D call. Germline V gene lookup returns CDR1 SGDLS and CDR2 YYNGEE. V shed 3 bases and J shed 0 bases, with 9 bases lying between them. The CDR3 spans 15 residues. CDR3 DNA: TGTGCCAGCAGCGGAGTAACCACGAACACCGGGGAGCTGTTTTTT. Its protein is CASSGVTTNTGELFF.